Shown below are 32 T cell receptor beta chains from a single sample sequenced in a study of blood T cell repertoires in COVID-19. Method: immunoSEQ multiplex PCR; TCRdb's copy keeps in-frame clones and lacks some. The table has roughly 240,000 clones, about 82% seen once. The source material was peripheral blood. These receptor sequences come from a woman older than 75 with COVID-19, enrolled during active disease.

Concerning this clone itself: The same CDR3 arises from other DNA sequences in this sample as well. The chain links TRBV28 to TRBJ2-3, with 9 bases fitting TRBD1. Trimming took 5 bases from V and 3 from J; bases not matched to a gene: 6. The CDR3 is 15 amino acids. Per germline, CDR1 MDHEN and CDR2 SYDVKM. CDR3 bases: TGTGCCAGCAGTACCCGGGACAGGGAAACAGATACGCAGTATTTT. Protein product: CASSTRDRETDTQYF.

This chain joins TRBV3-1 (or the pseudogene TRBV3-2) and TRBJ1-1; TRBD1 might be the D (6 bases). V was shortened by 7 bases and J by 6 bases, with 9 bases between the two germline ends. This CDR3 region has 11 residues. Germline CDR1 reads LGHDT; CDR2 reads YNNKEL (reference sequence). The DNA for the CDR3 is TGTGCCAGCATCAGGGGAGCTGAAGCTTTCTTT. Protein sequence: CASIRGAEAFF.

CDR3 sequence reads: CASSQSGGGAYNEQFF. CDR3 nucleotide sequence: TGCGCCAGCAGTCAATCTGGCGGGGGGGCCTACAATGAGCAGTTCTTC. This chain joins TRBV23-1 and TRBJ2-1; 9 bases line up with TRBD2. TRBV23-1 is given ORF status, its function remaining uncertain. This CDR3 has 16 residues. V shed 0 bases and J 2 bases; nucleotides not matched to a gene: 2.

This CDR3 is CASSLGRDRGVLLSNEQFF. The CDR3 DNA reads TGTGCCAGCAGCTTAGGCCGGGACAGGGGGGTGTTGTTATCCAATGAGCAGTTCTTC. The chain has TRBV7-9 and TRBJ2-1; TRBD1 aligns across 11 bases. V shed 1 base and J 6 bases; nucleotides not matched to a gene: 14. The CDR3 is made up of 19 amino acids. Germline CDR1 SEHNR, CDR2 FQNEAQ (reference sequence).

This chain links TRBV19 with TRBJ2-5, with 7 bases that match TRBD2. Per the germline V gene, CDR1 is LNHDA and CDR2 is SQIVND (reference sequence). This CDR3 is built from 14 residues. Trimming took 5 bases from V and 6 from J; bases not matched to a gene: 9. The CDR3: CASSLGGNQKTQYF. DNA of the CDR3: TGTGCCAGTAGTCTGGGGGGGAATCAGAAGACCCAGTACTTC.

The rearrangement joins TRBV28 to TRBJ1-2, with TRBD1 matching 10 bases. The CDR3 runs 18 residues. Germline-derived CDR1 and CDR2 are MDHEN and SYDVKM. The junction had 13 bases not matched to a gene; V was cut back by 5 bases and J by 1 base. CDR3 sequence: CASSPATGTGAFNYGYTF. The CDR3 DNA sequence: TGTGCCAGCAGTCCAGCTACCGGGACAGGGGCGTTTAACTATGGCTACACCTTC.

V and J are TRBV19 and TRBJ1-5; no firm D call. CDR1 LNHDA and CDR2 SQIVND come from the germline V gene (reference sequence). There are 12 residues in the CDR3. Trimming took 5 bases from V and 4 from J, leaving 6 bases between them. The CDR3 spells CASSFPNQPQHF. The DNA for the CDR3 is TGTGCCAGTAGTTTTCCTAATCAGCCCCAGCATTTT.

The chain has TRBV6-5 and TRBJ2-7; no reliable D call. Per the germline V gene, CDR1 is MNHEY and CDR2 is SVGAGI. Trimming left V 5 bases short and J 0 bases short, with 11 bases between. This CDR3 is 14 amino acids long. DNA of the CDR3: TGTGCCAGCAGTCGTTCTGAGAACTCCTACGAGCAGTACGTC. Translating gives CASSRSENSYEQYV.

The chain links TRBV10-3 to TRBJ2-1; D remains unclear. The CDR3 covers 14 residues. V shed 4 bases and J shed 4 bases, with 11 bases lying between them. The germline CDR1 and CDR2 sequences are ENHRY and SYGVKD. The CDR3: CAISGGVGYNEQFF. The CDR3 nucleotides are TGTGCCATCAGTGGCGGAGTCGGTTACAATGAGCAGTTCTTC.

In this sample, this clone turned up a few times. This chain joins TRBV10-3 and TRBJ2-3, with 8 positions matching TRBD2. Looked up from germline, CDR1 is ENHRY and CDR2 is SYGVKD. This CDR3 comprises 17 residues. V shed 0 bases, J shed 1 base, and the junction held 6 bases outside the gene matches. The CDR3 sequence is CAISESKGRGGTDTQYF. The DNA of the CDR3 is TGTGCCATCAGTGAGTCGAAGGGGCGGGGGGGCACAGATACGCAGTATTTT.

The chain has TRBV5-4 and TRBJ2-7; 9 nucleotides match TRBD1. Germline values: CDR1 SGHNT, CDR2 YYREEE (reference sequence). The ends lost 5 bases at V and 4 bases at J; junction bases unmatched: 7. CDR3 size: 14 residues. The CDR3 nucleotides are TGTGCCAGCAGTCCAGACAGGGGGTTTTACGAGCAGTACTTC. This gives the protein CASSPDRGFYEQYF.

This clone was detected once. The chain couples TRBV3-1 (or the pseudogene TRBV3-2) to TRBJ2-1; TRBD2 agrees at 14 bases. Germline V gene lookup returns CDR1 LGHDT and CDR2 YNNKEL (reference sequence). With V trimmed by 6 bases and J by 0 bases, 13 bases remained unmatched. CDR3 size: 20 residues. This CDR3 reads CASSPRLAGGAISSYNEQFF. As DNA, the CDR3 is TGTGCCAGCAGTCCTCGACTAGCGGGGGGGGCTATCAGCTCCTACAATGAGCAGTTCTTC.

The J gene is TRBJ2-3, the V gene TRBV6-5; 9 nucleotides match TRBD2. The CDR3 totals 15 residues. CDR1 and CDR2 from the germline V gene are MNHEY and SVGAGI. The V gene end was trimmed by 4 bases and the J gene end by 2 bases; junction bases not matched to a gene: 4. CDR3 in DNA: TGTGCCAGCAGTTCGAGCGGGGGGTTCACAGATACGCAGTATTTT. Encoded protein: CASSSSGGFTDTQYF.

This clone was picked up one time. The J gene is TRBJ1-6, the V gene TRBV2; 8 bases fit TRBD1. The germline V gene has CDR1 SNHLY and CDR2 FYNNEI. CDR3 length equals 13 residues. After removal of 11 bases from V and 6 bases from J, the junction contained 6 bases not matched to a gene. CDR3 nucleotide sequence: TGTGCCTGTCCGACAGGGGTTAATTCACCCCTCCACTTT. This translates into CACPTGVNSPLHF.

The chain recombines TRBV24-1 with TRBJ2-1, with D perhaps TRBD2 (7 bases). Per germline, CDR1 KGHDR and CDR2 SFDVKD. The ends were cut back, 4 bases at V and 0 bases at J, with 21 bases in the middle. The CDR3 covers 19 residues. As DNA, the CDR3 is TGTGCCACCAGTGACCCGCGAGGGGGGGGCCCCAGCTCCTACAATGAGCAGTTCTTC. It specifies CATSDPRGGGPSSYNEQFF.

The gene calls are TRBV6-5 and TRBJ1-6; no reliable D call. In germline, CDR1 is MNHEY, CDR2 SVGAGI. V dropped 6 bases and J dropped 5 bases, with 8 bases sitting between them. The CDR3 runs to 13 residues. For the CDR3, the DNA is TGTGCCAGCAGCGACGGGAATAATTCACCCCTCCACTTT. It codes for CASSDGNNSPLHF.

As to this clone: The sample has other DNA sequences that encode this CDR3 too. This chain links TRBV5-4 with TRBJ2-5; TRBD2 matches at 11 bases. The junction had 2 bases not matched to a gene; V was cut back by 0 bases and J by 4 bases. The CDR3 is made up of 15 amino acids. Per the germline V gene, CDR1 is SGHNT and CDR2 is YYREEE (reference sequence). The DNA for the CDR3 is TGTGCCAGCAGCTTGGTTCTAGCGGGGGGAGAGACCCAGTACTTC. This codes for CASSLVLAGGETQYF. The whole variable domain, filled in from reference TRBV5-4 and TRBJ2-5, reads ETGVTQSPTHLIKTRGQQVTLRCSSQSGHNTVSWYQQALGQGPQFIFQYYREEENGRGNFPPRFSGLQFPNYSSELNVNALELDDSALYLCASSLVLAGGETQYFGPGTRLLVL.

The V call is TRBV18, the J call TRBJ1-6; D not certain. This CDR3 has 14 residues. V gave up 5 bases and J gave up 7 bases, with 12 bases separating them. Germline CDR1 KGHSH, CDR2 LQKENI. This CDR3 reads CASSEQNLNSPLHF. The CDR3 DNA reads TGTGCCAGCTCAGAACAGAATCTAAATTCACCCCTCCACTTT.

This chain uses TRBV5-4 with TRBJ1-6, with D maybe TRBD1 (5 bases). The CDR3 length is 15 residues. V was cut by 5 bases and J by 6 bases, with 15 bases left in between. In germline, CDR1 is SGHNT, CDR2 YYREEE (reference sequence). The CDR3 DNA is TGTGCCAGCAGTTCGGCGGGGCCGGTTAATTCACCCCTCCACTTT. Encoded protein: CASSSAGPVNSPLHF.

This rearrangement joins TRBV5-1 to TRBJ1-6; D not certain. V was cut by 2 bases and J by 3 bases, with 9 bases left in between. The CDR3 is made up of 15 amino acids. Germline CDR1 and CDR2: SGHRS and YFSETQ. The CDR3 bases are TGCGCCAGCAGCTTAGACACACACTATAATTCACCCCTCCACTTT. Its translation: CASSLDTHYNSPLHF.

This chain uses TRBV4-1 with TRBJ1-6; D is uncertain. CDR3 length: 17 residues. Per germline, CDR1 MGHRA and CDR2 YSYEKL. Trimming shortened V by 0 bases and J by 8 bases, and 17 bases separated the two germline ends. CDR3 sequence: CASSQDRRPSVDSPLHF. Here the CDR3 DNA reads TGCGCCAGCAGCCAAGATAGGCGGCCGTCTGTGGATTCACCCCTCCACTTT.

The chain couples TRBV9 to TRBJ1-1; a possible D gene is TRBD1 (6 bases). The CDR3 totals 15 residues. Germline V gene data show CDR1 as SGDLS and CDR2 as YYNGEE. V lost 4 bases and J lost 4, with 17 bases in between. The CDR3 loop is CASSPGGTMGTEAFF. The CDR3 DNA sequence: TGTGCCAGCAGCCCCGGTGGGACAATGGGCACTGAAGCTTTCTTT.

The chain recombines TRBV5-1 with TRBJ1-2, with a tentative D call TRBD1 (6 bases). Germline V lookup: CDR1 SGHRS, CDR2 YFSETQ. Trimming pared 7 bases from V and 1 base from J, leaving 11 bases between. This CDR3 contains 13 residues. In DNA, the CDR3 is TGCGCCAGCCACGGGGGGCTTAACTATGGCTACACCTTC. Amino acids: CASHGGLNYGYTF.

Points on this clone: One end of the junction fails to match germline, which may point to a read error. This chain links TRBV5-1 with TRBJ2-1, with 9 bases matching TRBD2. Germline CDR1 reads SGHRS; CDR2 reads YFSETQ. The length of the CDR3 is 15 residues. The CDR3, as DNA: TGCGCCAGCAGCTTGGCGGCGGGGGGGTACAGTGAGCAGTTCTTC. Translating it yields CASSLAAGGYSEQFF. Looking up the rest from reference TRBV5-1 and TRBJ2-1 gives the full variable domain: KAGVTQTPRYLIKTRGQQVTLSCSPISGHRSVSWYQQTPGQGLQFLFEYFSETQRNKGNFPGRFSGRQFSNSRSEMNVSTLELGDSALYLCASSLAAGGYSEQFFGPGTRLTVL.

The chain joins TRBV18 to TRBJ1-2; no reliable D call. The CDR3 has 12 residues. The V end lost 3 bases, the J end lost 4 bases, and 6 bases lay between the germline ends. CDR1 is KGHSH, CDR2 LQKENI, per germline. This CDR3 reads CASSPSGYGYTF. The DNA for the CDR3 is TGTGCCAGCTCACCCAGTGGCTATGGCTACACCTTC.

The chain links TRBV15 to TRBJ1-3; 7 bases are a match to TRBD1. CDR3 length equals 15 residues. Germline assignment: CDR1 LNHNV and CDR2 YYDKDF (reference sequence). After removal of 0 bases from V and 1 base from J, the junction contained 0 bases not matched to a gene. As DNA, the CDR3 is TGTGCCACCAGCAGAGACAGGGGGTCTGGAAACACCATATATTTT. Its translation is CATSRDRGSGNTIYF.

The chain employs TRBV27 and TRBJ1-2; D uncertain. Trimming shortened V by 9 bases and J by 5 bases, and 19 bases separated the two germline ends. CDR1 is MNHEY, CDR2 SMNVEV, per germline (reference sequence). The CDR3 length is 14 residues. This CDR3 is CASTGNPLVYGYTF. CDR3 coding DNA: TGTGCCAGTACGGGTAATCCCCTAGTGTATGGCTACACCTTC.

CDR3 nucleotide sequence: TGTGCCAGCAGTTTACCAGGTGACTATGGCTACACCTTC. Translating gives CASSLPGDYGYTF. The chain is built from TRBV12-3 or TRBV12-4 and TRBJ1-2; D not resolved. V dropped 2 bases and J dropped 3 bases, with 7 bases sitting between them. The CDR3 contains 13 residues.

The V call is TRBV21-1, the J call TRBJ2-1; the table's D call of TRBD1 was not tested on the DNA. TRBV21-1 is described as a pseudogene. The CDR3 has 11 residues. The CDR3 nucleotides are TGTGCCAGCAGGGACAGACCTGAGCAGTTCTTC. Amino acids: CASRDRPEQFF.

V usage is TRBV4-2 and J usage is TRBJ2-7; D may be TRBD2 (6 bases). There are 18 residues in the CDR3. V shed 2 bases and J shed 2 bases, with 22 bases lying between them. Germline V gene data show CDR1 as LGHNA and CDR2 as YNFKEQ. This CDR3 reads CASSQNGPPSASPYEQYF. The CDR3, as DNA: TGTGCCAGCAGCCAAAATGGTCCTCCTAGCGCCAGTCCCTACGAGCAGTACTTC.

This clone was found once. The chain couples TRBV7-3 to TRBJ2-2; D not resolved. The CDR3 has 13 amino acids. V was cut by 1 base and J by 5 bases, with 5 bases left in between. Looked up from germline, CDR1 is SGHTA and CDR2 is FQGTGA. Written as DNA, the CDR3 is TGTGCCAGCAGCTTAAAAATAACCGGGGAGCTGTTTTTT. Protein product: CASSLKITGELFF.

This clone has just one count. This chain joins TRBV28 and TRBJ1-2; 7 positions agree with TRBD1. The CDR3 is made up of 15 amino acids. The germline gives CDR1 MDHEN, CDR2 SYDVKM. V lost 4 bases and J lost 7; bases outside the gene matches: 12. In DNA form, the CDR3 reads TGTGCCAGCAGTTCAGTAGGGGGCGCGGTGTCTGGCTACACCTTC. Protein: CASSSVGGAVSGYTF.